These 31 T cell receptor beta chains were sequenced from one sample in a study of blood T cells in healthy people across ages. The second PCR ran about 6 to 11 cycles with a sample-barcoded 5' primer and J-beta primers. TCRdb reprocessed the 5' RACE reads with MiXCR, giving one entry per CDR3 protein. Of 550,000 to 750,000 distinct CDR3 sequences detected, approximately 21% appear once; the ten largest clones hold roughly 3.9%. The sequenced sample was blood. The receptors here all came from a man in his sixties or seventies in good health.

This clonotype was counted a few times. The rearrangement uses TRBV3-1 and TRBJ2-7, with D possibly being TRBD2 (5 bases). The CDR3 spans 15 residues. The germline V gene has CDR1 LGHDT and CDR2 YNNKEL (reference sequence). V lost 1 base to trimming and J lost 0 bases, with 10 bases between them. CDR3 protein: CASSQAEDSSYEQYF. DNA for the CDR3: TGTGCCAGCAGCCAAGCGGAGGATAGCTCCTACGAGCAGTACTTC.

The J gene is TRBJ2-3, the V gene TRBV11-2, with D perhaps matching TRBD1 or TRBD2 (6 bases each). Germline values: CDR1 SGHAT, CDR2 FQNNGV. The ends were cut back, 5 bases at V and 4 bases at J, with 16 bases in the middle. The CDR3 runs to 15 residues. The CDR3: CASSADVGGPDTQYF. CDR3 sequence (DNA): TGTGCCAGCAGCGCCGACGTCGGGGGCCCAGATACGCAGTATTTT.

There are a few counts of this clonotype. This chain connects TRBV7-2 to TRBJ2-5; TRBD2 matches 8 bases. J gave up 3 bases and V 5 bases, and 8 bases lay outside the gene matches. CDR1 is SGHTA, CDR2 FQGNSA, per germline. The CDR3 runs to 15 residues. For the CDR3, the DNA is TGTGCCAGCAGCCCCAAGAGAGCGGGAGAAGAGACCCAGTACTTC. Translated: CASSPKRAGEETQYF.

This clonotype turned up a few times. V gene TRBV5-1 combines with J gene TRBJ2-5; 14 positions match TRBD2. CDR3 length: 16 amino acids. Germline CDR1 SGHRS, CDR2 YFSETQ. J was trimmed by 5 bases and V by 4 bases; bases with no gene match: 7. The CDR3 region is CASSRGLAGGSETQYF. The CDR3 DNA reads TGCGCCAGCAGCCGAGGACTAGCGGGAGGATCGGAGACCCAGTACTTC.

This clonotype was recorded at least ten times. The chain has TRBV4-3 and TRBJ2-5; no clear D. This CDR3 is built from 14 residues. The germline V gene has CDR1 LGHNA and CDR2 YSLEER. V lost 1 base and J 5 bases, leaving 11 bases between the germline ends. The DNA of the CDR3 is TGCGCCAGCAGCCAAGTAGTACTGTCCGAGACCCAGTACTTC. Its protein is CASSQVVLSETQYF.

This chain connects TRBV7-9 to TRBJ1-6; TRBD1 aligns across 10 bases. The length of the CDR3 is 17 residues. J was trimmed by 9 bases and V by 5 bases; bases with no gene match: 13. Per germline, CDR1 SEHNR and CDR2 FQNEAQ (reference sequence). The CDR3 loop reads CASSPWGQGRLSSPLHF. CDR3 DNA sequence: TGTGCCAGCAGCCCATGGGGACAGGGGAGGCTGAGTTCACCCCTCCACTTT.

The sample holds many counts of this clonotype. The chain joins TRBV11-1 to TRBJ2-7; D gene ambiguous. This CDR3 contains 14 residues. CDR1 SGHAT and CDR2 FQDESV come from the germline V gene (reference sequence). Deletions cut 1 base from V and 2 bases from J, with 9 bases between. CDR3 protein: CASSLEGTTYEQYF. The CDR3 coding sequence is TGTGCCAGCAGCTTAGAAGGCACTACCTACGAGCAGTACTTC. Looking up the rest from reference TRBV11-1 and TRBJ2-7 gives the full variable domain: EAEVAQSPRYKITEKSQAVAFWCDPISGHATLYWYRQILGQGPELLVQFQDESVVDDSQLPKDRFSAERLKGVDSTLKIQPAELGDSAMYLCASSLEGTTYEQYFGPGTRLTVT.

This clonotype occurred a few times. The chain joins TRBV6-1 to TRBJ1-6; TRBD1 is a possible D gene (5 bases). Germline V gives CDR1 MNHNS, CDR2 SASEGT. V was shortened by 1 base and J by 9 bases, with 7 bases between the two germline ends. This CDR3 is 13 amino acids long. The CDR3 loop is CASSEVTASPLHF. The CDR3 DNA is TGTGCCAGCAGTGAAGTGACAGCTTCACCCCTCCACTTT.

The CDR3 protein is CASSRRDRVDNEQFF. The DNA for the CDR3 is TGCGCCAGCAGCCGCCGGGACAGGGTAGACAATGAGCAGTTCTTC. V usage is TRBV5-1 and J usage is TRBJ2-1; 9 nucleotides line up with TRBD1. The V gene's germline CDR1 is SGHRS and CDR2 YFSETQ. The ends lost 4 bases at V and 5 bases at J; junction bases unmatched: 7. This CDR3 is built from 15 residues.

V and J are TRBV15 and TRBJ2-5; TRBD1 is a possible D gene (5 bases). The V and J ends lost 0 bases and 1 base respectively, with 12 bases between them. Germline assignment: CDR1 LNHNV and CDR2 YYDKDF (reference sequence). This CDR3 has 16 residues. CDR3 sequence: CATSRDLGQIQETQYF. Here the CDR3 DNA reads TGTGCCACCAGCAGAGACCTGGGGCAGATCCAAGAGACCCAGTACTTC.

This CDR3 reads CASRLTAYEQYF. CDR3 DNA sequence: TGTGCCAGCAGACTGACAGCCTACGAGCAGTACTTC. This chain uses TRBV12-3 or TRBV12-4 with TRBJ2-7; the D gene is possibly TRBD1 (5 bases). The V gene lost 6 bases and the J gene lost 2 bases, with 8 bases spanning the gap. This CDR3 region has 12 residues.

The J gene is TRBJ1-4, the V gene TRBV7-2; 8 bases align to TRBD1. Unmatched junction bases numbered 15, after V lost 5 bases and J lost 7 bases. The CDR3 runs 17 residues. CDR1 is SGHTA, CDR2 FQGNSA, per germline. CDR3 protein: CASSARRAGGEGEKLFF. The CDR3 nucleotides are TGTGCCAGCAGCGCACGAAGGGCAGGGGGCGAGGGTGAAAAACTGTTTTTT.

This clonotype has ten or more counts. The CDR3 region is CATSRESSGRGYNEQFF. CDR3 DNA sequence: TGTGCCACCAGCAGAGAGTCGAGCGGGAGGGGGTACAATGAGCAGTTCTTC. The V call is TRBV15, the J call TRBJ2-1; TRBD2 matches 10 bases. Germline CDR1 is LNHNV and CDR2 is YYDKDF (reference sequence). V lost 0 bases to trimming and J lost 4 bases; unmatched junction nucleotides: 6. This CDR3 has 17 amino acids.

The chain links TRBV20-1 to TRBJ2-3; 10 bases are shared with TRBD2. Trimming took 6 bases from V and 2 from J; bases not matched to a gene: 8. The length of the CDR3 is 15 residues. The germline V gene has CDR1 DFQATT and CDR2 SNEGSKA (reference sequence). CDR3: CSAPPSGRTTDTQYF. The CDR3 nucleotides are TGCAGTGCCCCACCTAGCGGGAGAACCACAGATACGCAGTATTTT.

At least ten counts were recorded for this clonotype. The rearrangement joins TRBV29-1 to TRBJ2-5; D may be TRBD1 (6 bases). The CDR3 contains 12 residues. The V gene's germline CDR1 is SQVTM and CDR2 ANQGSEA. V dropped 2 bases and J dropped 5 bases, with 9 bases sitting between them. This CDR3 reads CSVEQGPETQYF. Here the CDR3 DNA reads TGCAGCGTTGAACAGGGGCCGGAGACCCAGTACTTC.

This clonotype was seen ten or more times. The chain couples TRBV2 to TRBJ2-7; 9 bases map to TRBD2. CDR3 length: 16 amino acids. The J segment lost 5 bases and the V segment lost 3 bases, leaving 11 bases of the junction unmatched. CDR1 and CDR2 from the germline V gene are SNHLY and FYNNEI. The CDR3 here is CASSDSLGSGSHEQYF. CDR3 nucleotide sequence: TGTGCCAGCAGTGATAGTCTGGGTAGCGGGAGCCACGAGCAGTACTTC.

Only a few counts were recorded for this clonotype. The CDR3 loop is CASSLFSEGDSPLHF. CDR3 nucleotide sequence: TGTGCCAGCAGTTTATTCAGCGAGGGCGATTCACCCCTCCACTTT. The rearrangement links TRBV27 to TRBJ1-6; D is unresolved. CDR3 length: 15 amino acids. V was shortened by 1 base and J by 8 bases, with 12 bases between the two germline ends. The germline gives CDR1 MNHEY, CDR2 SMNVEV (reference sequence).

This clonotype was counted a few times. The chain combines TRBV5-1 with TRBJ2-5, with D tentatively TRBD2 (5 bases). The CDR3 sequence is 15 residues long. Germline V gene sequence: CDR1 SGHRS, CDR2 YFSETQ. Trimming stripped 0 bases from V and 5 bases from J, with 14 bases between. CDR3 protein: CASSLGRVPGETQYF. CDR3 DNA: TGCGCCAGCAGCTTGGGAAGGGTCCCGGGGGAGACCCAGTACTTC.

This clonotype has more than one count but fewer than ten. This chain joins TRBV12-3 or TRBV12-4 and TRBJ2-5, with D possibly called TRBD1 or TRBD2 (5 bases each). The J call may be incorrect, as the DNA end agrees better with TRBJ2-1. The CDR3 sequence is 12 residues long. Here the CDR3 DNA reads TGTGCCAGCAGTGACAGCGGCAATGAGCAGTTCTTC. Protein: CASSDSGNEQFF.

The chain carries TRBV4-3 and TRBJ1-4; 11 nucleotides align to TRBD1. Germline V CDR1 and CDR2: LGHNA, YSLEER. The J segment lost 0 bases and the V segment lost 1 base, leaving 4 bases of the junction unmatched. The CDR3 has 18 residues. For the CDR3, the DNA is TGCGCCAGCAGCCAAGGAGGACAGGGGGCTGCAACTAATGAAAAACTGTTTTTT. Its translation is CASSQGGQGAATNEKLFF.

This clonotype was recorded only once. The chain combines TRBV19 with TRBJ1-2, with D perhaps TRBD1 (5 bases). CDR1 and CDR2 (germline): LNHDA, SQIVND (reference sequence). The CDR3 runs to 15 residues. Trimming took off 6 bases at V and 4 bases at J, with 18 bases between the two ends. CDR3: CASSPGPGFSYGYTF. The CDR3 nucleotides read TGTGCCAGTAGCCCCGGACCAGGGTTCAGCTATGGCTACACCTTC.

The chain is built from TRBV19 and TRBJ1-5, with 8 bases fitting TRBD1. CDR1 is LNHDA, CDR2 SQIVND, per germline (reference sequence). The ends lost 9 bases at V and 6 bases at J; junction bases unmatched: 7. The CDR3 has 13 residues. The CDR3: CASRGQISQPQHF. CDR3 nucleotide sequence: TGTGCCAGCAGGGGGCAAATTAGTCAGCCCCAGCATTTT.

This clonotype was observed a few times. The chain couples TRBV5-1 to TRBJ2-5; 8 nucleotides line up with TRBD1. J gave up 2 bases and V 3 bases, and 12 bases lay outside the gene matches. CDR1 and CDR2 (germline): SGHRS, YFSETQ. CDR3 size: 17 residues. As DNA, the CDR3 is TGCGCCAGCAGCTCCGCTGGACAGGGAGAGTATCAAGAGACCCAGTACTTC. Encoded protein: CASSSAGQGEYQETQYF.

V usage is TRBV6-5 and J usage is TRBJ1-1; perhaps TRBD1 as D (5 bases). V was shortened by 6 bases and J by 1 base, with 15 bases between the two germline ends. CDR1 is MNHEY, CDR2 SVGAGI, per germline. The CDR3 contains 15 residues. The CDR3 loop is CASRDPGPKNTEAFF. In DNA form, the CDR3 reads TGTGCCAGCAGAGACCCGGGACCCAAGAACACTGAAGCTTTCTTT.

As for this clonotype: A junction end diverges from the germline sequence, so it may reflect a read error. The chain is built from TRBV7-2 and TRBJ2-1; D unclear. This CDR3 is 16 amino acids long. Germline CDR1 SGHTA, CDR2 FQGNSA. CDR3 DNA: TGTGCCAGCAGCTTAGACGGGCGCTCCTCCTACAATGAGCAGTCCTTC. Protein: CASSLDGRSSYNEQSF.

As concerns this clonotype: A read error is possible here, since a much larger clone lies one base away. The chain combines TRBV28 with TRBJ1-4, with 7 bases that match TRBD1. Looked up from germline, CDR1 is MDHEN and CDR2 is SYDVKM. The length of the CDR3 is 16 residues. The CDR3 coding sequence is TGTGACAGCAGTGCAACCGGGACAGAACATAATGAAAAACTGTTTTTT. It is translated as CDSSATGTEHNEKLFF.

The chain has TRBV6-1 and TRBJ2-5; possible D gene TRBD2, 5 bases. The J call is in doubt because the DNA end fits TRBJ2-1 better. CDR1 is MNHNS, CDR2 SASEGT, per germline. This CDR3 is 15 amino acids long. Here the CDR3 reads CASKYTGRDYNEQFF. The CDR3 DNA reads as TGTGCCAGCAAATACACTGGACGGGACTACAATGAGCAGTTCTTC.

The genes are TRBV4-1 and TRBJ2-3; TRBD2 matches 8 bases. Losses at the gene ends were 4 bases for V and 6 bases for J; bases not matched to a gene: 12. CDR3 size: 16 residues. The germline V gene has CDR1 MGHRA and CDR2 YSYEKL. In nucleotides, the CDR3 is TGCGCCAGCAGCCGGATAGCGGGAAGCCCCCCGGATACGCAGTATTTT. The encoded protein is CASSRIAGSPPDTQYF.

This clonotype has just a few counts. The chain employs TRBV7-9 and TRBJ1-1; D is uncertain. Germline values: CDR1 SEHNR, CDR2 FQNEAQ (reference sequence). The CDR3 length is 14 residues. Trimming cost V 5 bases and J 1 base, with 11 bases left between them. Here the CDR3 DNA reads TGTGCCAGCAGCCTGGCGACGGAGAACACTGAAGCTTTCTTT. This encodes CASSLATENTEAFF.

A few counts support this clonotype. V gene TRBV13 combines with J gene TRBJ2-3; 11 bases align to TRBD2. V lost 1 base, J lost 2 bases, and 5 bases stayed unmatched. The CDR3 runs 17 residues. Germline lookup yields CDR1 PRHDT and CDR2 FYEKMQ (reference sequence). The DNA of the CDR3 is TGTGCCAGCAGCTTAGAGGGACTAGCGGAAGTCACAGATACGCAGTATTTT. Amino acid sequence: CASSLEGLAEVTDTQYF.

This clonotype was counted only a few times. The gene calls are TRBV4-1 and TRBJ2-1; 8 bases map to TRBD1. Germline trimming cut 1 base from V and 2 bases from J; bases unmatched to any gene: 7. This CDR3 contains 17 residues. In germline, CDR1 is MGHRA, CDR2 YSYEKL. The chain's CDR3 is CASSQGATGEPYNEQFF. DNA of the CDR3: TGCGCCAGCAGCCAAGGGGCGACAGGGGAACCCTACAATGAGCAGTTCTTC.